This T cell receptor beta chain was documented in a study of vaccination and CD4 T cells after COVID-19 (dated by TCRdb to between 2020 and 2023). About the study as a whole: SARS-CoV-2 positivity had been established in the convalescent patients by nasal swab PCR, and mild disease was recorded in about 9 of these patients and severe disease in one. The convalescent cohort comprised six males and four females, including two Hispanic individuals, seven Caucasians, two Asians and one multiracial person. Each participant got two doses of either the Pfizer-BioNTech BNT162b2 vaccine (n=8) or the Moderna mRNA-1273 vaccine (n=2). Post-COVID blood samples were collected from convalescent patients a median of around 96 days after diagnosis, with a range of about 30 to 170 days. The time from the second vaccine dose to post-vaccine blood sampling had a median of roughly 70 days and ranged from about 14 to 250 days. For stimulating the cultures, overlapping spike peptide pools were used, derived from SARS-CoV-2 as well as from the common cold coronaviruses HCoV-NL63, HCoV-OC43 and HCoV-229E. Control cultures used a CEFX viral epitope pool as positive control, an HIV-1 Nef peptide pool as negative control, or no peptide. In more than eight COVID-19 convalescent patients and a handful of infection-naive healthy vaccine recipients, researchers compared the spike-specific CD4+ TCR repertoire from before mRNA vaccination with the repertoire from after. Here is what the overall study found, with its caveats: Although the median number of SARS-CoV-2-reactive clonotypes went up from around 20 after infection to some 37 after vaccination, the increase was not significant. Among the post-vaccine SARS-CoV-2-reactive clones in convalescent patients, a median around 90% showed up only after vaccination, which suggests vaccine-specific priming. Relatively few convalescent patients were included in the study, and early timepoints after natural infection were not analyzed. In convalescent patients, nearly all vaccine-specific clones (304 of 307) were found to be mono-reactive for SARS-CoV-2 spike rather than cross-reactive with common cold coronaviruses.

The library was produced with PCR. TCR sequencing of DNA from cultured CD4+ T cells used the Oncomine TCR Beta short-read assay at the Johns Hopkins FTIC core. The QIAamp micro DNA kit was used to extract genomic DNA from the cultured CD4+ T cells. Oncomine TCR Beta libraries from cultured CD4+ T cells were pooled with unique dual indexes and sequenced on an Illumina iSeq 100. The authors' analysis ran thus. Non-productive sequences were removed, and CDR3s not starting with C, not ending with F or W, or shorter than 7 amino acids were discarded. Antigen-specific clonotypes were identified using the MANAFEST web application through comparison of peptide-stimulated wells with reference and other culture wells. An FDR below 0.05, an odds ratio above 5, and a productive frequency above 0.1% in at least two of three replicate wells were required for clones to be considered positive. Clonotypes that were significantly expanded in both SARS-CoV-2 spike wells and at least one common cold coronavirus spike condition were defined as cross-reactive. Levenshtein distances (stringdist) and unrooted phylogenetic trees (ape) in R version 3.6.1 were used to assess CDR3 homology. In TCRdb, the public reads were trimmed at Q25 with fastp and aligned with MiXCR, with productive beta chains retained. Here each entry gathers all rows of one CDR3 protein and keeps the most common genes and DNA. V and J calls and clone size were set by TCRdb, not the authors. Present in this sample are about 8,400 distinct CDR3 sequences, over 60% of which were seen just once. Clones ranked in the top ten supply about 40% of the sample.

Taken from cysteine to phenylalanine, the CDR3 has 16 residues. Only the CDR3 DNA is retained, 48 bases long and in frame from the first base. V is cut back by 6 bases and J by 3 bases, with 11 bases in the junction unmatched. The germline V gene encodes CDR1 MNHEY and CDR2 SVGEGT. The sample's treatment or condition label, in plain terms: approximately 10-day PBMC culture with coronavirus spike peptide pools or control peptides (ViraFEST assay). To expand antigen-specific T cells with peptide pools and then pick out the expanded clonotypes through TCR sequencing, the study relied on the ViraFEST assay. The positive SARS-CoV-2 PCR tests of the convalescent patients were dated from March to December 2020, before the Alpha, Beta and Delta variants emerged in the United States. PBMCs were cultured at about 2 million per well in IMDM supplemented with roughly 5% human AB serum and roughly 10 IU/ml IL-2, with around 10 ug/ml peptide pools added. On days 3 and 7, half of the culture medium was replaced with fresh IL-2-containing medium. After 10 to 11 days of culture, CD4+ T cells were isolated by negative selection using the EasySep CD4+ T cell isolation kit. Ficoll-Paque Plus gradient centrifugation was used to isolate PBMCs from whole blood, and the isolated PBMCs were then either used fresh or cryopreserved at -140C. Triplicate wells were generally used for each culture condition.

Remarks on this clonotype: Its antigen is currently not known. The sample holds no much larger clone one base away, and base qualities are not on file.

The specimen was CD4+ T cells from blood, cultured in vitro. The TCR was taken from a human donor who had recovered from COVID-19. The chain joins TRBV6-2 or TRBV6-3 to TRBJ1-1, and 9 junction bases match TRBD1. The CDR3 loop reads CASRETGGVKDTEAFF. The DNA sequence follows: TGTGCCAGCAGAGAGACAGGGGGTGTGAAGGACACTGAAGCTTTCTTT.